This TCR beta chain was sequenced for a study of blood T cell repertoires in COVID-19. Study information: Donors in the United States, Italy and Spain gave samples during acute or convalescent COVID-19. T cells, B-cell-depleted T cells, or PBMCs provided the cDNA or gDNA that served as material.

Authors' analysis steps: Quantification of nucleated cells was approximated via reference gene primer amplification. Clones were read by immunoSEQ multiplex PCR, and TCRdb kept only the in-frame ones, dropping some. The DNA was the basis for D and trimming; V, J and clone size are from that table. The data hold hundreds of thousands of clones, with 80% to 90% observed a single time. Donors were grouped by their self-reported clinical history. Germline CDR1 and CDR2: SGHRS and YFSETQ. The CDR3 loop spans 14 amino acids. Unmatched junction bases numbered 9, after V lost 5 bases and J lost 8 bases. The chain employs TRBV5-1 and TRBJ1-4, with 7 bases identical to TRBD1. Sequencing used PBMCs or T cells enriched from blood (not recorded which). This clonotype was obtained from a man aged 25-40 years who had recovered from COVID-19. CDR3 in amino acids: CASRSGQSGEKLFF. Here the CDR3 DNA reads TGCGCCAGCAGGTCGGGACAGTCAGGGGAAAAACTGTTTTTT.